The TCR beta chain described here comes from a study of blood T cell repertoires in COVID-19 (TCRdb year 2020). About the full investigation: Collaborator samples came from the United States, Italy and Spain and covered acute and convalescent phases of COVID-19. Where available, HLA class I and class II types were taken from metadata supplied by the sample provider and were not determined by assay-based typing. Samples came from the ongoing ImmuneRACE study (first 160 participants) plus 1,254 subjects from 6 global collaborators. The prospective study material was composed of cDNA or gDNA derived from T cells, B-cell-depleted T cells, or PBMCs. The sample metadata nearly always contained a de-identified subject ID, COVID-19 status, age in years and sex. The repertoires were released in a freely available public database intended as a resource for research on the immune response to SARS-CoV-2. Deeply sampled blood TCRbeta repertoires from subjects exposed to, actively infected with, or recovered from COVID-19 were included in the dataset.

TCRbeta CDR3 regions were amplified from genomic DNA by means of the immunoSEQ Assay, a bias-controlled multiplex PCR. The authors processed their data as follows. The number of nucleated cells in each sample was estimated from the amplification of reference gene primers within the assay. Sequence reads were collapsed and filtered to measure the absolute abundance of every unique TCRbeta CDR3 rearrangement. For each sample, productive Simpson clonality was calculated as the square root of Simpson's diversity index across productive rearrangements. In its TCRdb copy, this immuneACCESS table keeps in-frame sequences only and misses some clones. Where compared with another copy, unresolved V genes explain less than half of these, and the others have no known cause. V, J and clone size are taken as reported in that table, and D and trimming were inferred from the DNA itself. In this sample the table shows 200,000 to 300,000 clones, about four fifths of which occur a single time. The ten largest make up roughly 10% of the sample.

Each collaborating institution followed its own protocols to collect whole blood in K2EDTA tubes. For TCRbeta analysis, collaborator samples were shipped as frozen whole blood, as isolated PBMCs, or as DNA extracted from either sample type. CDR1 LNHDA and CDR2 SQIVND were looked up in the germline V gene (reference sequence). For this chain, trimming is 5 bases at the V end and 1 base at the J end, and the number of junction bases without a gene match is 4. Including the terminal cysteine and phenylalanine, the CDR3 comprises 15 residues. Only the CDR3 region is kept as DNA, spanning 45 bases read in frame from base 1. Broader findings and caveats from the paper: How much clinical and demographic metadata was included differed by source and by participant, and the metadata was provided uncurated.

A word on this clone: Its antigen is unknown. Base qualities are not provided; no much larger clone lies one nucleotide away.

The sequence was obtained from a woman at least 80 years old with acute or convalescent COVID-19. The chain is assembled from TRBV19 and TRBJ1-1; TRBD1 lines up with 10 middle nucleotides. Sequencing was carried out using peripheral blood. The CDR3 region: CASSVGTGANTEAFF. Here is the DNA: TGTGCCAGTAGTGTCGGGACAGGGGCGAACACTGAAGCTTTCTTT.